A single T cell receptor beta chain is shown here with its context. The CDR3 is 14 amino acids. Trimming took 3 bases from V and 1 from J; bases not matched to a gene: 2. Germline V gene lookup returns CDR1 KGHSH and CDR2 LQKENI. The entry originates in a study of T cell changes during pregnancy in multiple sclerosis. TCRdb's table, derived via immunoSEQ multiplex PCR, lists solely in-frame clones and lacks some. The profile shows around 61,000 clones, approximately 90% of them singletons. This receptor was obtained from a human donor whose cells served as feeder cells for cultures in a pregnancy study. Material: peripheral blood from another person, used as feeder cells. The V call is TRBV18, the J call TRBJ1-1; 7 bases line up with TRBD1. Written as DNA, the CDR3 is TGTGCCAGCTCACCTAGACAGGGGAACACTGAAGCTTTCTTT. Its translation is CASSPRQGNTEAFF.